Presented here are 2 T cell receptor beta chains from one specimen sequenced in a study of T cell therapy after organ transplantation. Generated by immunoSEQ multiplex PCR, the TCRdb table keeps only in-frame clones and is missing some. The sample consists of 51,000 or so clones, about 95% of them appearing once. The antigens for these receptors are not known. The specimen was CD8+ T cells from blood, collected before autologous CMV-specific T cell therapy. Source of these receptors: a human patient who had received a solid organ transplant and had CMV disease.

This sequence joins TRBV5-4 and TRBJ2-7; D gene ambiguous. Germline V gene data show CDR1 as SGHNT and CDR2 as YYREEE (reference sequence). V gave up 4 bases and J gave up 5 bases, with 13 bases separating them. The CDR3 spans 13 residues. CDR3 in amino acids: CASSAGRVDEQYF. In DNA form, the CDR3 reads TGTGCCAGCAGCGCCGGTCGAGTAGACGAGCAGTACTTC.

The chain couples TRBV6-6 to TRBJ2-1; TRBD2 aligns across 8 bases. Germline lookup yields CDR1 MNHNY and CDR2 SVGAGI (reference sequence). V was clipped by 6 bases and J by 0 bases; unmatched bases: 4. This CDR3 spans 15 amino acids. The CDR3 spells CASSLSGSSYNEQFF. As DNA, the CDR3 is TGTGCCAGCAGCTTAAGCGGGAGCTCCTACAATGAGCAGTTCTTC.